This is a list of T cell receptor beta chains from one sample in a study of response to subunit inactivated influenza vaccine. TCRdb called the RT-PCR reads again in MiXCR, with one record for every CDR3 protein. The sample lists about 520,000 distinct CDR3 sequences; over 25% were seen once. The specimen comprised CD4+ T cells sorted from PBMCs, sampled roughly 5 days after vaccination. The source of these receptors is a man over 45 who received an inactivated influenza vaccine. Each CDR3 is given with its conserved first and last residue. D genes are given only for firm matches. Some rows have no size entry. The others give once, few or many, or a class for an expanded clone.

>NA|NA|TRBJ2-1|TRBV7-6
CASSLTGTHNEQFF
TGTGCCAGCAGCTTAACCGGGACTCACAATGAGCAGTTCTTC
>NA|few|TRBJ2-7|TRBV11-1
CASRPSSGAYEQYF
TGTGCCAGCAGACCATCTTCGGGGGCCTACGAGCAGTACTTC
>NA|few|TRBJ2-5|TRBV29-1
CSVPGWSRETQYF
TGCAGCGTGCCGGGATGGTCCCGGGAGACCCAGTACTTC
>TRBD1|few|TRBJ2-5|TRBV20-1
CTFGTAFGETQYF
TGCACCTTCGGGACAGCATTCGGGGAGACCCAGTACTTC
>NA|NA|TRBJ1-2|TRBV5-1
CASSLGEVDSRSYGYTF
TGCGCCAGCAGCTTGGGAGAGGTTGACAGCCGTTCCTATGGCTACACCTTC
>NA|many|TRBJ2-1|TRBV10-3
CAISPSNEQFF
TGTGCCATCAGCCCTTCTAATGAGCAGTTCTTC
>TRBD2|few|TRBJ2-5|TRBV5-1
CASSLTSGAEETQYF
TGCGCCAGCAGCTTGACTAGCGGGGCAGAAGAGACCCAGTACTTC
>TRBD2|NA|TRBJ2-1|TRBV4-2
CASSPGLAGYYYNEQFF
TGTGCCAGCAGCCCCGGACTAGCGGGGTATTATTACAATGAGCAGTTCTTC
>TRBD1|few|TRBJ1-4|TRBV14
CASSQEQGAEKLFF
TGTGCCAGCAGCCAAGAGCAGGGGGCGGAAAAACTGTTTTTT
>NA|few|TRBJ1-1|TRBV12-3/TRBV12-4
CASETGMNTEAFF
TGTGCCAGTGAGACAGGAATGAACACTGAAGCTTTCTTT
>NA|few|TRBJ1-5|TRBV29-1
CSVAQDYSNQPQHF
TGCAGCGTTGCGCAGGATTATAGCAATCAGCCCCAGCATTTT
>TRBD1|few|TRBJ2-7|TRBV5-5
CASSRTGGTYEQYF
TGTGCCAGCAGCCGGACAGGGGGAACATACGAGCAGTACTTC
>TRBD2|NA|TRBJ2-2|TRBV12-3/TRBV12-4
CASSLFLTSGLVGELFF
TGTGCCAGCAGTTTATTCTTAACTAGCGGTTTGGTCGGGGAGCTGTTTTTT
>TRBD2|NA|TRBJ2-5|TRBV18
CASSVTSGVKETQYF
TGTGCCAGCTCCGTGACTAGCGGGGTGAAAGAGACCCAGTACTTC
>NA|many|TRBJ2-7|TRBV5-1
CASSSQIYEQYF
TGCGCCAGCAGCTCTCAAATCTACGAGCAGTACTTC
>TRBD2|NA|TRBJ2-2|TRBV20-1
CSARDSQLAGRSGELFF
TGCAGTGCTAGAGATTCCCAACTAGCGGGAAGGTCCGGGGAGCTGTTTTTT
>TRBD1|NA|TRBJ2-7|TRBV20-1
CSAGTGGYEQYF
TGCAGTGCAGGGACAGGGGGTTACGAGCAGTACTTC
>NA|NA|TRBJ2-2|TRBV11-2
CASSLNGAGANTGELFF
TGTGCCAGCAGCCTTAATGGGGCAGGGGCGAACACCGGGGAGCTGTTTTTT
>NA|few|TRBJ2-1|TRBV7-8
CARGGGDVYNEQFF
TGTGCCAGGGGCGGCGGGGACGTTTACAATGAGCAGTTCTTC
>TRBD2|many|TRBJ2-3|TRBV12-3/TRBV12-4
CASSLGASGTTDTQYF
TGTGCCAGCAGTTTAGGGGCTAGCGGCACCACAGATACGCAGTATTTT
>NA|NA|TRBJ2-3|TRBV3-1
CASSQAKDTQYF
TGTGCCAGCAGCCAAGCGAAAGATACGCAGTATTTT
>NA|few|TRBJ2-7|TRBV7-9
CASTTQTGEQYF
TGTGCCAGCACCACCCAAACAGGGGAGCAGTACTTC
>TRBD2|NA|TRBJ2-7|TRBV7-2
CATSRTSGTYEQYF
TGTGCCACATCCAGGACTAGCGGGACTTACGAGCAGTACTTC
>TRBD1|NA|TRBJ2-7|TRBV20-1
CSATDRGLTYEQYF
TGCAGTGCTACCGACAGGGGGCTTACTTACGAGCAGTACTTC
>TRBD2|few|TRBJ2-1|TRBV10-3
CAISELAGGVNEQFF
TGTGCCATCAGTGAACTAGCGGGAGGGGTCAATGAGCAGTTCTTC
>NA|NA|TRBJ2-1|TRBV7-6
CASSLEGPFNEQFF
TGTGCCAGCAGCTTAGAAGGTCCATTCAATGAGCAGTTCTTC
>NA|NA|TRBJ2-7|TRBV20-1
CSPLHAVNTYEQYF
TGCAGTCCGCTACACGCTGTTAACACCTACGAGCAGTACTTC
>TRBD1|NA|TRBJ2-3|TRBV29-1
CSVNPGTGGTDTQYF
TGCAGCGTGAACCCCGGGACAGGAGGCACAGATACGCAGTATTTT
>TRBD1|NA|TRBJ2-1|TRBV12-3/TRBV12-4
CASNPGQGWDEQFF
TGTGCCAGCAATCCGGGACAGGGTTGGGATGAGCAGTTCTTC